These T cell receptor beta chains were read from a single sample in a study of blood T cells in healthy people across ages. A single record per CDR3 protein comes from TCRdb applying MiXCR to the 5' RACE reads. In the table there are more than 1,400,000 distinct CDR3 sequences, around 39% of which are singletons. Sequenced input: blood. The receptors here all came from a woman between 18 and 29 years old in good health. CDR3s include the opening cysteine and the closing phenylalanine or tryptophan. Fields, in order: V gene, CDR3 protein.

TRBV20-1,CSAAELKRYGYTF
TRBV12-3/TRBV12-4,CASSLSGQGSYGYTF
TRBV9,CASSVEGGSAASTDTQYF
TRBV4-1,CASSGQASANEKLFF
TRBV29-1,CSVGSQETQYF
TRBV27,CASSLSYLAGNEQYF
TRBV15,CATSGQIDTEAFF
TRBV12-3/TRBV12-4,CASSLSAALGEGYTF
TRBV20-1,CSARKSGAGLASYNEQFF
TRBV10-3,CAISELTGRNTGELFF
TRBV6-2/TRBV6-3,CATRTEWDSPLHF